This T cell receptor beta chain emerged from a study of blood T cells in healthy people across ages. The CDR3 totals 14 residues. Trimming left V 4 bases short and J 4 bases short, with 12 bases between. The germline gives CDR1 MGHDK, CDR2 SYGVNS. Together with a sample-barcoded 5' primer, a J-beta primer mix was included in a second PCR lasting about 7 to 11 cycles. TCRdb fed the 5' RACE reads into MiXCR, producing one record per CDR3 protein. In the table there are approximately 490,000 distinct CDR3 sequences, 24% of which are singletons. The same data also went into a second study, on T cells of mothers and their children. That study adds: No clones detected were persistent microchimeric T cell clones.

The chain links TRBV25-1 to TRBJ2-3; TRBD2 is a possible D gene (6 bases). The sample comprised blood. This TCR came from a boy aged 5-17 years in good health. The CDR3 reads CASSVGRMADTQYF. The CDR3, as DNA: TGTGCCAGCAGTGTCGGGAGAATGGCAGATACGCAGTATTTT.